Listed here are 6 T cell receptor beta chains from one sample, sequenced in a study of T cells in Graves' hyperthyroidism and ophthalmopathy. Amplified TCR beta CDR3 regions came from RNA transcripts. The TCR CDR3 was amplified in a first-round RT-PCR using the HTBI primer set. TCRdb fed the multiplex PCR reads into MiXCR, producing one record per CDR3 protein. Of 350,000 to 400,000 distinct CDR3 sequences listed, about 14% are singletons. The specimen was blood. Receptors were obtained from an older woman with Graves' hyperthyroidism.

This clonotype was observed a few times. V is TRBV18 and J is TRBJ2-3; D might be TRBD1 (5 bases). CDR1 and CDR2 (germline): KGHSH, LQKENI. This CDR3 spans 14 amino acids. Trimming took off 3 bases at V and 3 bases at J, with 10 bases between the two ends. The CDR3 sequence: CASSPESGTDTQYF. The DNA for the CDR3 is TGTGCCAGCTCACCTGAGTCAGGGACAGATACGCAGTATTTT.

This clonotype was observed at least ten times. J is TRBJ2-3 and V is TRBV20-1; D tentatively reads TRBD1 or TRBD2 (6 bases each). Trimming took 5 bases from V and 2 from J, leaving 14 bases between them. CDR3 length: 14 amino acids. Germline loops: CDR1 DFQATT, CDR2 SNEGSKA (reference sequence). CDR3 nucleotides: TGCAGTGCTCCCGGAGGGGGGAACACAGATACGCAGTATTTT. It codes for CSAPGGGNTDTQYF.

CDR3 in amino acids: CASSSLAGPYNEQFF. The CDR3 DNA reads as TGTGCCAGCAGCTCACTAGCGGGACCTTACAATGAGCAGTTCTTC. This chain connects TRBV7-8 to TRBJ2-1; 10 nucleotides agree with TRBD2. V was clipped by 4 bases and J by 4 bases; unmatched bases: 4. This CDR3 has 15 amino acids. Per germline, CDR1 SGHVS and CDR2 FQNEAQ.

This clonotype was detected many times. The V and J genes are TRBV11-2 and TRBJ2-1, with D perhaps TRBD2 (7 bases). Germline V gives CDR1 SGHAT, CDR2 FQNNGV. This CDR3 has 15 residues. The V end lost 1 base, the J end lost 8 bases, and 15 bases lay between the germline ends. The CDR3 here is CASSLVPGRGDEQFF. As DNA, the CDR3 is TGTGCCAGCAGCTTAGTGCCAGGGAGGGGGGATGAGCAGTTCTTC.

This clonotype turned up a few times. The chain combines TRBV14 with TRBJ2-3; D tentatively reads TRBD1 or TRBD2 (5 bases each). V was cut by 1 base and J by 1 base, with 15 bases left in between. Per the germline V gene, CDR1 is SGHDN and CDR2 is FVKESK. The CDR3 spans 17 residues. The CDR3 nucleotides are TGTGCCAGCAGCCAAGCCCCCCCGGGACGGTGCACAGATACGCAGTATTTT. Encoded protein: CASSQAPPGRCTDTQYF.

V gene TRBV7-3 combines with J gene TRBJ2-7, with TRBD2 matching over 9 bases. Germline V gene lookup returns CDR1 SGHTA and CDR2 FQGTGA. Germline trimming cut 6 bases from V and 3 bases from J; bases unmatched to any gene: 3. The CDR3 sequence is 13 residues long. For the CDR3, the DNA is TGTGCCAGCAGTGTAGCGGGAGACTACGAGCAGTACTTC. Protein sequence: CASSVAGDYEQYF.